Included here is one T cell receptor beta chain sequence, with context. V trimming: 1 base; J trimming: 8 bases; junction bases outside the gene matches: 1. This CDR3 is built from 13 residues. Per the germline V gene, CDR1 is SGHAT and CDR2 is FQNNGV. The data were obtained in a study of T cell changes during pregnancy in multiple sclerosis. Here immunoSEQ multiplex PCR was the method, and the copy in TCRdb shows in-frame clones only, minus some. The sample carries tens of thousands of clones, around 92% recorded once. This specimen was peripheral blood, taken in the third trimester of pregnancy. The chain couples TRBV11-2 to TRBJ1-1; TRBD1 matches 10 bases. The TCR was taken from a female donor in good health, enrolled as a control in a pregnancy study. DNA of the CDR3: TGTGCCAGCAGCTTAGGGACAGGGGGAGAAGCTTTCTTT. Residues: CASSLGTGGEAFF.